This T cell receptor beta chain was identified during a study of T cell repertoires in cytomegalovirus infection. Study-level information: Public TCR beta signatures marked donors with CMV infection and the matching HLA. General study findings and limits: Dominating the ex vivo response were TCR beta clonotypes that were CMV-specific and HLA-C-restricted. Adding up the frequency of public TCR beta families identified people who carried CMV plus the relevant HLA.

The germline V gene encodes CDR1 GTSNPN and CDR2 SVGIG (reference sequence). Trimming took 0 bases from V and 5 from J, leaving 8 bases between them. The CDR3 covers 13 residues. For this clonotype: What it recognizes is unknown.

MiXCR, run by TCRdb on the reads, gives a single entry per CDR3 protein. The table records about 130,000 distinct CDR3 sequences, 24% of them present only once. This receptor was taken from a human donor in good health (CMV status not recorded). Some clones in this sample may be carry-over from other donors' samples. The gene calls are TRBV30 and TRBJ1-5; D gene unclear. Sequencing input: PBMCs, sequenced either directly or after in vitro stimulation (not recorded which). DNA for the CDR3: TGTGCCTGGAGTGTACAAGAATATCAGCCCCAGCATTTT. This gives the protein CAWSVQEYQPQHF.